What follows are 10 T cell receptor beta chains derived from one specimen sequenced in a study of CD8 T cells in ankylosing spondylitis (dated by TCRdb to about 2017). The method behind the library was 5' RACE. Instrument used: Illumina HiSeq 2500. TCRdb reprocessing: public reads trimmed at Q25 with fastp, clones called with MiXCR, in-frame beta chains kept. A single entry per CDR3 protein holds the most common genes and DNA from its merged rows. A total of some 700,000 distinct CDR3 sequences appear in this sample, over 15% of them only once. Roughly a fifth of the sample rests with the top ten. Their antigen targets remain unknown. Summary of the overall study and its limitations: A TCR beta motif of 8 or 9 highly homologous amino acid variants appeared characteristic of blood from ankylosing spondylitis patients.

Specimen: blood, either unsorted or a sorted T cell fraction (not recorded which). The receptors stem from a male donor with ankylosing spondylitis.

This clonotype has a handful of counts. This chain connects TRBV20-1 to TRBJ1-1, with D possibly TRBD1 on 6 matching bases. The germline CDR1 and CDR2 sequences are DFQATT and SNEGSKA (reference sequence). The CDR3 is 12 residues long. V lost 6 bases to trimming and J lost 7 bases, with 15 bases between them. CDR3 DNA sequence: TGCAGTGCCCTAGAGGGGGTCGGTGAAGCTTTCTTT. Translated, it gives CSALEGVGEAFF.

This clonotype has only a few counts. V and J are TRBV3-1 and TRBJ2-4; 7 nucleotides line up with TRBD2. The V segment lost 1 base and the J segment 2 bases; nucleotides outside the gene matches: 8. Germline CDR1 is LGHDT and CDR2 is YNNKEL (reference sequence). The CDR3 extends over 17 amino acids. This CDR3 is CASSQVTSGGPKNIQYF. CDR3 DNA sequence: TGTGCCAGCAGCCAAGTCACGTCGGGAGGACCCAAAAACATTCAGTACTTC.

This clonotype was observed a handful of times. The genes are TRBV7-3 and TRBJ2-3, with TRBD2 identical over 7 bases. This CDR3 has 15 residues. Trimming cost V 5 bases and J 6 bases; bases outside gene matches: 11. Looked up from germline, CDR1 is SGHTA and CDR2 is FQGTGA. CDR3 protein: CASSLSGAASDTQYF. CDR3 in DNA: TGTGCCAGCAGCCTCAGCGGGGCAGCCTCGGATACGCAGTATTTT.

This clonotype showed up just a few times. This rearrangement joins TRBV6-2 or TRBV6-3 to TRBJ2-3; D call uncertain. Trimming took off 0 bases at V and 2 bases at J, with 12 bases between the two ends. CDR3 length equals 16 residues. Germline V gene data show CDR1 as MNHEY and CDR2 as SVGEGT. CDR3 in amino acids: CASSYSRQEFTDTQYF. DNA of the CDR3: TGTGCCAGCAGTTACTCCCGGCAGGAGTTCACAGATACGCAGTATTTT.

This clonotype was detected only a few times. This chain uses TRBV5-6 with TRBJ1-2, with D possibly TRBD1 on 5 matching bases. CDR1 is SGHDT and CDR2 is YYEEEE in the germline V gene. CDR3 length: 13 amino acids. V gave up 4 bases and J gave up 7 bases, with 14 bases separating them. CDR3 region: CASSPGTVFGYTF. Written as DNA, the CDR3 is TGTGCCAGCAGCCCAGGGACCGTTTTTGGCTACACCTTC.

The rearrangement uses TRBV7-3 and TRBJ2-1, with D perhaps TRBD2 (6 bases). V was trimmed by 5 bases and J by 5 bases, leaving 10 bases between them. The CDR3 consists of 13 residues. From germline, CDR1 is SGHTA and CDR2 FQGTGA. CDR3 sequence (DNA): TGTGCCAGCAGCCCCATAGCGGACAATGAGCAGTTCTTC. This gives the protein CASSPIADNEQFF.

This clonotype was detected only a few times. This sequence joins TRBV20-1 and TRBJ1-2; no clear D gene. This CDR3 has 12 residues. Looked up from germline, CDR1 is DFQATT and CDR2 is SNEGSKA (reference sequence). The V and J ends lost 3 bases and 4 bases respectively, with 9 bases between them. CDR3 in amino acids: CSARDLLYGYTF. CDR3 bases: TGCAGTGCTAGGGACCTCCTCTATGGCTACACCTTC.

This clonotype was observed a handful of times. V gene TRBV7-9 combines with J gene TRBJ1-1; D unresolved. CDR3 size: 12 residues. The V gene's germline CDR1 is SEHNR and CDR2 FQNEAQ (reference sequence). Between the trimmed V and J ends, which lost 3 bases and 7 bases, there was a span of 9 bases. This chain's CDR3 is CASSFLKGEAFF. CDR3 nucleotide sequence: TGTGCCAGCAGCTTCCTCAAGGGTGAAGCTTTCTTT.

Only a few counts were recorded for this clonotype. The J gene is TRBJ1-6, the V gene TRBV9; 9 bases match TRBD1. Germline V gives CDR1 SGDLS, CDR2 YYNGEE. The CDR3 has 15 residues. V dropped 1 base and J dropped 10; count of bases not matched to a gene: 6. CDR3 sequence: CASSVLDRGGSPLHF. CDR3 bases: TGTGCCAGCAGCGTACTGGACAGGGGCGGATCACCCCTCCACTTT.

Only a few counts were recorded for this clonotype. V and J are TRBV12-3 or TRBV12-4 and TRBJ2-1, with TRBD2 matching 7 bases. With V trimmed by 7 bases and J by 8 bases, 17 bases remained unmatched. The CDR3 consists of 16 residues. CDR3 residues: CASTSGTGGVSDEQFF. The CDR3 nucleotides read TGTGCCAGCACCAGTGGAACGGGGGGAGTCTCGGATGAGCAGTTCTTC.